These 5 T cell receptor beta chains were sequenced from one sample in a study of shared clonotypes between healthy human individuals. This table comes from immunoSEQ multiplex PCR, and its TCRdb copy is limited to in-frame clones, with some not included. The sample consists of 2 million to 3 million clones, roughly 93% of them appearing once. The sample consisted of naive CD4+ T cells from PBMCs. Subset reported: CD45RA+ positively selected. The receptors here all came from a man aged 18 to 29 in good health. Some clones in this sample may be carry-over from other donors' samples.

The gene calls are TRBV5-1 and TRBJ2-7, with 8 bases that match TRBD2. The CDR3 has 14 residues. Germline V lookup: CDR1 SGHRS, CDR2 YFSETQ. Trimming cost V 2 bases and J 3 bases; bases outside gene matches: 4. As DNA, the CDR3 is TGCGCCAGCAGCTTCGGCGGGAGGATCTACGAGCAGTACTTC. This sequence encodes CASSFGGRIYEQYF.

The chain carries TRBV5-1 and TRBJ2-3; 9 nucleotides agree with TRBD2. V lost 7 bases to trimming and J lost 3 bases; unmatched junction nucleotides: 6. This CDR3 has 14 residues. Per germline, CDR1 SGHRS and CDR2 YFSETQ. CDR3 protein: CASRSAGGTDTQYF. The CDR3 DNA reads TGCGCCAGCCGTTCCGCGGGGGGGACAGATACGCAGTATTTT.

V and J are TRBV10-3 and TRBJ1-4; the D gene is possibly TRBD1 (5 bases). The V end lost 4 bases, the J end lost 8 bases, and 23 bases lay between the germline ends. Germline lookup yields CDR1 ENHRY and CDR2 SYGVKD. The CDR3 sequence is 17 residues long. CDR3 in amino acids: CAISGGLLGREEEKLFF. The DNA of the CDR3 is TGTGCCATCAGTGGGGGCCTTTTGGGACGGGAGGAGGAAAAACTGTTTTTT.

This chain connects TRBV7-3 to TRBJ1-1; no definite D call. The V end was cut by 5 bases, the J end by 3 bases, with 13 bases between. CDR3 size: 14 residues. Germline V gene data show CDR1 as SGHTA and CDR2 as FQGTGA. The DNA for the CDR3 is TGTGCCAGCAGCCCGCCAGGAGGGTACACTGAAGCTTTCTTT. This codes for CASSPPGGYTEAFF.

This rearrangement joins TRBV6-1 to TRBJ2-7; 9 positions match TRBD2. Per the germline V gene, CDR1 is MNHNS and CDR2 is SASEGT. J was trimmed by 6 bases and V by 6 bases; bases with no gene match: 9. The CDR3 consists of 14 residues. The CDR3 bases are TGTGCCAGCAGATTGGCGGGAGGGCCGGGCGAGCAGTACTTC. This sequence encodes CASRLAGGPGEQYF.